The clone carrying this TCR beta chain was found a few times. These data originate in a study of T-cell reconstitution after alpha-beta-depleted transplantation in children. V shed 2 bases and J shed 2 bases, with 16 bases lying between them. This CDR3 region has 16 residues. CDR1 SQVTM and CDR2 ANQGSEA come from the germline V gene. Preparation of the TCRbeta library was carried out with unique molecular identifiers. TCRdb recomputed calls from the PCR reads with MiXCR, one row per CDR3 protein. The table records 500,000 to 650,000 distinct CDR3 sequences, around 13% of them present only once. Here the sequenced sample was PBMCs, mostly from graft donor cells, taken 360 days after TCRalphabeta/CD19-depleted stem cell transplant. The chain carries TRBV29-1 and TRBJ2-4, with a weak D call TRBD2 (6 bases). The sequence was obtained from a male patient under 18 who had a stem cell transplant for acute myeloid leukemia, so the T cells may come from the graft donor. CDR3 region: CSVESWDLKSKNIQYF. CDR3 sequence (DNA): TGCAGCGTTGAATCGTGGGACTTGAAATCCAAAAACATTCAGTACTTC.